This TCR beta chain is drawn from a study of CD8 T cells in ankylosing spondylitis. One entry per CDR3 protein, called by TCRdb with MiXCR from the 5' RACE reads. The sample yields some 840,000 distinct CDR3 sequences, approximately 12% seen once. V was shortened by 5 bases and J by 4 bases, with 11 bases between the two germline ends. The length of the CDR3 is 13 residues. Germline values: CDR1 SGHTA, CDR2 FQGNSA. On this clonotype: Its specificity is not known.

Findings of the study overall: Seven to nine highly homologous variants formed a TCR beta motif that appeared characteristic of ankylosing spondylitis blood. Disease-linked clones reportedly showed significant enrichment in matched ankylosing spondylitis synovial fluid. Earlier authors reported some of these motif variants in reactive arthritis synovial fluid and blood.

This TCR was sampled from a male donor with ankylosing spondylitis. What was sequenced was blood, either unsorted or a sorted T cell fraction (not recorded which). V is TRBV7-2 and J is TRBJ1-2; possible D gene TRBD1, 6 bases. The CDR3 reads CASSQGSGYGYTF. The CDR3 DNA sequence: TGTGCCAGCAGCCAGGGGAGTGGCTATGGCTACACCTTC.